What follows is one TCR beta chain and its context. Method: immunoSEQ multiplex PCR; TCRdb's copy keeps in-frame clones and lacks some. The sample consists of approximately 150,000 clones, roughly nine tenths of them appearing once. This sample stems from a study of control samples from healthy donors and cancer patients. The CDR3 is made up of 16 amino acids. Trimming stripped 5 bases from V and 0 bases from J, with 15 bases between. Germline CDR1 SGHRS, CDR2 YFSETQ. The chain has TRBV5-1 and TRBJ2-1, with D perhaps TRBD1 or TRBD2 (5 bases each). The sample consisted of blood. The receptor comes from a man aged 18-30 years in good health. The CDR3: CASRTPGDPSYNEQFF. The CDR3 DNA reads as TGCGCCAGCAGGACCCCCGGGGACCCCTCCTACAATGAGCAGTTCTTC.